A selection of T cell receptor beta chains follows, all from one sample in a study of control samples from healthy donors and cancer patients. This table comes from immunoSEQ multiplex PCR, and its TCRdb copy is limited to in-frame clones, with some not included. The repertoire has roughly 120,000 clones, 70% to 90% of them found once; the top ten carry less than 3%. What was sequenced was blood. The receptors stem from a woman in her 70s in good health. Both conserved end residues are part of each CDR3. A D gene is named only where the DNA matches it firmly. Size tells how often a clone was seen (once, few, many) or the class of an expanded clone, and some rows leave it out.

j_gene | v_gene | len | d_gene | abundance | CDR3nt | CDR3aa
TRBJ1-4 | TRBV6-5 | 15 | . | . | TGTGCCAGCAGTTACTCGGGTCCCACTAATGAAAAACTGTTTTTT | CASSYSGPTNEKLFF
TRBJ1-5 | TRBV29-1 | 12 | . | once | TGCAGCACTCAGGAGGGCAATCAGCCCCAGCATTTT | CSTQEGNQPQHF
TRBJ1-2 | TRBV12-3/TRBV12-4 | 12 | . | . | TGTGCCAGCAGTAACCGGGAGTGGGGCTACACCTTC | CASSNREWGYTF
TRBJ1-1 | TRBV19 | 16 | . | . | TGTGCCAGTAGTATAGATAGGGACACTCGGAACACTGAAGCTTTCTTT | CASSIDRDTRNTEAFF
TRBJ2-1 | TRBV5-1 | 15 | . | . | TGCGCCAGCAGCTCTGGGACTTCCCGGGGCGATGAGCAGTTCTTC | CASSSGTSRGDEQFF
TRBJ2-1 | TRBV5-1 | 14 | . | . | TGCGCCAGCAAAAGGACAGACGGGCACAATGAGCAGTTCTTC | CASKRTDGHNEQFF
TRBJ2-5 | TRBV6-2/TRBV6-3 | 18 | TRBD2 | . | TGTGCCAGCAGTTACGGGACTAGCGGGGGCCCTTCCCCAGAGACCCAGTACTTC | CASSYGTSGGPSPETQYF
TRBJ2-7 | TRBV18 | 19 | TRBD2 | . | TGTGCCAGCTCACCACCTGGACTAGCGGGGGAGACGCGACCCTACGAGCAGTACTTC | CASSPPGLAGETRPYEQYF
TRBJ2-3 | TRBV7-9 | 16 | . | . | TGTGCCAGCACCGGGGGCGGGATATTAAGCACAGATACGCAGTATTTT | CASTGGGILSTDTQYF
TRBJ1-1 | TRBV13 | 14 | . | . | TGTGCCAGCAGCTTAGGCCCTCTGAACACTGAAGCTTTCTTT | CASSLGPLNTEAFF
TRBJ2-5 | TRBV9 | 14 | . | . | TGTGCCAGCAGCGCCCCCACAGGGTTGGAGACCCAGTACTTC | CASSAPTGLETQYF
TRBJ2-3 | TRBV2 | 14 | TRBD2 | . | TGTGCCAGCAGCCTGGGGACTATCACAGATACGCAGTATTTT | CASSLGTITDTQYF
TRBJ2-7 | TRBV6-5 | 12 | . | . | TGTGCCAGCAAGGGGACCATCTACGAGCAGTACTTC | CASKGTIYEQYF
TRBJ2-2 | TRBV7-2 | 14 | TRBD2 | . | TGTGCCAGCAGCTGGGACTATGGGTCGGGGGAGCTGTTTTTT | CASSWDYGSGELFF
TRBJ2-1 | TRBV20-1 | 11 | . | . | TGCAGTGCTAGAGATGGGCCCCAGCAGTTCTTC | CSARDGPQQFF
TRBJ1-1 | TRBV27 | 13 | . | . | TGTGCCAGCAGTTTAGCCCGCAGATCTGAAGCTTTCTTT | CASSLARRSEAFF
TRBJ1-2 | TRBV24-1 | 13 | TRBD1 | . | TGTGCCACCAGTGATTTGACAGGGGGTGGCTACACCTTC | CATSDLTGGGYTF
TRBJ2-6 | TRBV18 | 15 | . | . | TGTGCCAGCTCACCACAGGGTTCCGGGGCCAACGTCCTGACTTTC | CASSPQGSGANVLTF
TRBJ2-3 | TRBV19 | 14 | . | . | TGTGCCAGTAGTGCCCTAGGTGGTACAGATACGCAGTATTTT | CASSALGGTDTQYF
TRBJ1-1 | TRBV18 | 14 | TRBD1 | . | TGTGCCAGCTCACCACAGGGGGCTTACACTGAAGCTTTCTTT | CASSPQGAYTEAFF
TRBJ2-1 | TRBV6-6 | 11 | TRBD2 | . | TGTGCCGTGGCGGGGGGCAATGAGCAGTTCTTC | CAVAGGNEQFF
TRBJ2-1 | TRBV2 | 15 | TRBD2 | . | TGTGCCAGCAGTGAGGGTAGCGGGGGTTACAATGAGCAGTTCTTC | CASSEGSGGYNEQFF
TRBJ1-4 | TRBV9 | 14 | . | few | TGTGCCAGCAGCGTAGGGGTTCAGAATGAAAAACTGTTTTTT | CASSVGVQNEKLFF
TRBJ1-1 | TRBV6-5 | 12 | . | . | TGTGCCAGCGGGACTTCAGAAACTGAAGCTTTCTTT | CASGTSETEAFF
TRBJ2-1 | TRBV2 | 15 | TRBD2 | . | TGTGCCAGCAGTTCTAGCGGGGGAGTCTACAATGAGCAGTTCTTC | CASSSSGGVYNEQFF
TRBJ1-5 | TRBV6-5 | 15 | . | . | TGTGCCAGCAGTTACCGGCAGAATAGCAATCAGCCCCAGCATTTT | CASSYRQNSNQPQHF
TRBJ1-2 | TRBV6-5 | 16 | TRBD1 | . | TGTGCCAGCAGTTACTCCCCCCGGACAGGACTTCATGGCTACACCTTC | CASSYSPRTGLHGYTF
TRBJ1-1 | TRBV5-4 | 12 | . | . | TGTGCCAGCCGCCTAGGTGAGACTGAAGCTTTCTTT | CASRLGETEAFF
TRBJ2-6 | TRBV7-2 | 15 | . | once | TGTGCCAGCAGCCCAAGATCGGTTGGGGCCAACGTCCTGACTTTC | CASSPRSVGANVLTF
TRBJ2-7 | TRBV29-1 | 11 | . | once | TGCAGCGCTCCGGGGGAGCACGAGCAGTACTTC | CSAPGEHEQYF
TRBJ1-1 | TRBV12-3/TRBV12-4 | 13 | . | . | TGTGCCAGCAGTTTGGACCCGAACACTGAAGCCTTCTTT | CASSLDPNTEAFF
TRBJ1-5 | TRBV3-1/TRBV3-2 | 13 | . | . | TGTGCCAGCAGCCAAGGGCCTGGACAGCCCCAGCATTTT | CASSQGPGQPQHF
TRBJ2-2 | TRBV7-8 | 15 | TRBD1 | . | TGTGCCAGCAGTGAGCCGGGACAGGGCGACGGGGAGCTGTTTTTT | CASSEPGQGDGELFF
TRBJ1-3 | TRBV7-9 | 16 | . | . | TGTGCCAGCAGCTTAGCACTTCGGACCTCTGGAAACACCATATATTTT | CASSLALRTSGNTIYF
TRBJ1-1 | TRBV5-4 | 15 | . | . | TGTGCCAGCAGCTTGGAGTCACAGGGGAACACTGAAGCTTTCTTT | CASSLESQGNTEAFF